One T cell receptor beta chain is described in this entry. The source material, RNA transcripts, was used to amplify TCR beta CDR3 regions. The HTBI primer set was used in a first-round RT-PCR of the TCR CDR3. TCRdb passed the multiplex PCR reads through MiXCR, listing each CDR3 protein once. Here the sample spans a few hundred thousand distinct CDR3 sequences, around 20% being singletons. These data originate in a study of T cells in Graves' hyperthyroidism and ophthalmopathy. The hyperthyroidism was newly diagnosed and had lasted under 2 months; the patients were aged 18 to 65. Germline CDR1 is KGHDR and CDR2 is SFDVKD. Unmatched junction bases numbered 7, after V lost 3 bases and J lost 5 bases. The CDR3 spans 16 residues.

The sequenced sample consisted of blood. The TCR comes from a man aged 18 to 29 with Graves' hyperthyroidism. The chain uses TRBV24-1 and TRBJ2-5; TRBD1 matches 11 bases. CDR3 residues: CATSDPGQGVVETQYF. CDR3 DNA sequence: TGTGCCACCAGTGATCCGGGACAGGGGGTGGTGGAGACCCAGTACTTC.